This T cell receptor beta chain was recovered during a study of T cell responses to AZD1222 COVID-19 vaccine. V lost 3 bases and J lost 0; bases outside the gene matches: 2. From germline, CDR1 is MNHNS and CDR2 SASEGT. CDR3 length equals 15 residues. To note about this clone: Its antigen is still unknown.

The study's findings and limits: Spike-specific TCR repertoires showed rising breadth and depth after two AZD1222 doses.

Only in-frame clones appear in the TCRdb table, and some are missing; sequencing was by immunoSEQ multiplex PCR. The repertoire holds more than 85,000 clones, with about 87% as singletons. The sample in question was peripheral blood, obtained on day 0 of AZD1222 vaccination. V and J are TRBV6-1 and TRBJ2-3; 8 bases match TRBD2. The clonotype comes from an adult in good health. Written as DNA, the CDR3 is TGTGCCAGCAGTGAGTTAGCGGGGAGCACAGATACGCAGTATTTT. Amino acid sequence: CASSELAGSTDTQYF.